Following are 3 T cell receptor beta chains from one sample sequenced in a study of cytomegalovirus exposure and HLA in healthy donors. The study ran its PCR with 60 Vbeta and 13 Jbeta primers. This table comes from immunoSEQ multiplex PCR, and its TCRdb copy is limited to in-frame clones, with some not included. The sample includes some 150,000 clones, roughly 9% of them seen just once. Sequences were obtained from PBMCs. The receptors come from a woman aged 40 to 50 in good health and CMV-seropositive.

This clone was observed a few times. The CDR3 reads CASSRTGSYYEQYF. CDR3 sequence (DNA): TGTGCCAGCAGTCGGACAGGGTCCTACTACGAGCAGTACTTC. The chain is built from TRBV2 and TRBJ2-7; 8 bases map to TRBD1. Germline values: CDR1 SNHLY, CDR2 FYNNEI. The CDR3 loop spans 14 amino acids. The V gene end was trimmed by 5 bases and the J gene end by 3 bases; junction bases not matched to a gene: 6.

Only a few counts were recorded for this clone. The V call is TRBV11-1, the J call TRBJ2-7; TRBD1 matches at 7 bases. The CDR3 spans 13 residues. Germline trimming cut 5 bases from V and 5 bases from J; bases unmatched to any gene: 6. The germline V gene has CDR1 SGHAT and CDR2 FQDESV (reference sequence). The DNA for the CDR3 is TGTGCCAGCAGCCACCGGACAGGACACGAGCAGTACTTC. The encoded protein is CASSHRTGHEQYF.

V and J are TRBV2 and TRBJ1-1; D unresolved. Trimming shortened V by 5 bases and J by 1 base, and 11 bases separated the two germline ends. The CDR3 has 14 residues. From germline, CDR1 is SNHLY and CDR2 FYNNEI. The CDR3 DNA sequence: TGTGCCAGCAGTCGACGACAACGGAACACTGAAGCTTTCTTT. Translation gives CASSRRQRNTEAFF.